This T cell receptor beta chain was found in a study of blood T cell repertoires in COVID-19. The junction had 11 bases not matched to a gene; V was cut back by 5 bases and J by 4 bases. Per germline, CDR1 MNHEY and CDR2 SVGEGT. This CDR3 is built from 16 residues. Using immunoSEQ multiplex PCR, the repertoire was profiled, and TCRdb retains in-frame clones only, with some absent. The sample lists approximately 52,000 clones, about 90% occurring once. The specimen sequenced was peripheral blood. The TCR comes from a human donor with active COVID-19. The donor label of this sample is uncertain. V usage is TRBV6-2 or TRBV6-3 and J usage is TRBJ2-3; 8 bases are a match to TRBD2. The CDR3 reads CASSTNSGAFADTQYF. In DNA, the CDR3 is TGTGCCAGCAGTACTAATAGCGGGGCATTTGCAGATACGCAGTATTTT.